This TCR beta chain was identified during a study of glioma-infiltrating T cells after dendritic cell vaccination. Time point here: after dendritic cell vaccination, including at tumor progression/relapse. The CDR3 is 12 residues long. CDR1 is GTSNPN and CDR2 is SVGIG in the germline V gene (reference sequence). Trimming pared 8 bases from V and 4 bases from J, leaving 14 bases between. Sequencing was performed with immunoSEQ multiplex PCR; in TCRdb, only in-frame clones are kept and a portion is missing. The table lists approximately 62,000 clones, about nine tenths of them singletons. This specimen was blood, taken after dendritic cell vaccination. The chain has TRBV30 and TRBJ1-2; weak D call: TRBD1 (6 bases). This TCR came from a human donor with glioblastoma. In DNA form, the CDR3 reads TGTGCCCTCGGGGGGCCGACCTATGGCTACACCTTC. Its translation is CALGGPTYGYTF. Complete variable domain (other parts from reference TRBV30 and TRBJ1-2): SQTIHQWPATLVQPVGSPLSLECTVEGTSNPNLYWYRQAAGRGLQLLFYSVGIGQISSEVPQNLSASRPQDRQFILSSKKLLLSDSGFYLCALGGPTYGYTFGSGTRLTVV.